The 16 T cell receptor beta chains below come from one sample, sequenced in a study of OX40 agonist ivuxolimab in advanced cancers. Repertoires were generated with immunoSEQ multiplex PCR, while TCRdb's copy carries only in-frame clones and drops some. The sample includes tens of thousands of clones, around 82% seen only once; the top ten take 7.9%. This sample comprised CD4+ or CD8+ T cells sorted from blood, obtained in a trial of the OX40 agonist ivuxolimab. Every receptor here comes from an adult with an advanced solid tumor such as melanoma, head and neck, liver or kidney cancer.

The table lists this clone with a few counts. The chain couples TRBV30 to TRBJ1-5; D is uncertain. The CDR3 consists of 15 residues. The V gene's germline CDR1 is GTSNPN and CDR2 SVGIG (reference sequence). Trimming removed 0 bases from V and 3 bases from J, with 12 bases in between. CDR3 protein: CAWSVGQIFNQPQHF. In DNA form, the CDR3 reads TGTGCCTGGAGTGTGGGTCAGATATTCAATCAGCCCCAGCATTTT. Drawing the rest from reference TRBV30 and TRBJ1-5, the complete variable domain is SQTIHQWPATLVQPVGSPLSLECTVEGTSNPNLYWYRQAAGRGLQLLFYSVGIGQISSEVPQNLSASRPQDRQFILSSKKLLLSDSGFYLCAWSVGQIFNQPQHFGDGTRLSIL.

The rearrangement links TRBV9 to TRBJ2-3; D may match TRBD1 or TRBD2 (5 bases each). CDR1 is SGDLS, CDR2 YYNGEE, per germline. Between the trimmed V and J ends, which lost 0 bases and 5 bases, there was a span of 7 bases. The CDR3 runs to 13 residues. The CDR3 region is CASSVGGGDTQYF. DNA for the CDR3: TGTGCCAGCAGCGTAGGTGGGGGAGATACGCAGTATTTT.

V is TRBV7-3 and J is TRBJ2-1; tentatively, D is TRBD2 (5 bases). Per the germline V gene, CDR1 is SGHTA and CDR2 is FQGTGA. Trimming took off 2 bases at V and 0 bases at J, with 8 bases between the two ends. This CDR3 has 15 residues. In DNA form, the CDR3 reads TGTGCCAGCAGCTTAGTCGGGGTCTCCTACAATGAGCAGTTCTTC. Translating gives CASSLVGVSYNEQFF.

This clone was recorded at least ten times. This chain links TRBV19 with TRBJ1-2, with D unresolved. The CDR3 is made up of 14 amino acids. The V gene's germline CDR1 is LNHDA and CDR2 SQIVND (reference sequence). Trimming shortened V by 2 bases and J by 1 base, and 8 bases separated the two germline ends. This CDR3 reads CASSIYSNNYGYTF. CDR3 nucleotide sequence: TGTGCCAGTAGTATATACAGTAATAACTATGGCTACACCTTC. Full variable domain (missing parts from reference TRBV19 and TRBJ1-2): DGGITQSPKYLFRKEGQNVTLSCEQNLNHDAMYWYRQDPGQGLRLIYYSQIVNDFQKGDIAEGYSVSREKKESFPLTVTSAQKNPTAFYLCASSIYSNNYGYTFGSGTRLTVV.

The rearrangement uses TRBV6-5 and TRBJ1-6; D not certain. The V gene's germline CDR1 is MNHEY and CDR2 SVGAGI. The CDR3 runs to 15 residues. The ends were cut back, 6 bases at V and 8 bases at J, with 17 bases in the middle. CDR3 region: CASSLLRQDYSPLHF. The CDR3 DNA follows: TGTGCCAGCAGCCTCCTCAGACAAGACTATTCACCCCTCCACTTT.

The chain recombines TRBV7-2 with TRBJ2-1; D is undetermined. This CDR3 is built from 13 residues. V lost 1 base to trimming and J lost 4 bases, with 5 bases between them. The germline V gene encodes CDR1 SGHTA and CDR2 FQGNSA. This chain's CDR3 is CASSLELYNEQFF. DNA of the CDR3: TGTGCCAGCAGCTTAGAACTGTACAATGAGCAGTTCTTC.

The chain uses TRBV4-3 and TRBJ1-1; possibly TRBD1 for D (5 bases). Trimming removed 1 base at V and 4 bases at J, with 13 bases between. The CDR3 is made up of 15 amino acids. Germline CDR1 is LGHNA and CDR2 is YSLEER. The CDR3 region is CASSQGGWGSTEAFF. The CDR3 DNA sequence: TGCGCCAGCAGCCAAGGGGGCTGGGGCTCCACTGAAGCTTTCTTT.

The J gene is TRBJ2-7, the V gene TRBV6-1; TRBD1 agrees at 10 bases. Trimming took 2 bases from V and 3 from J; bases not matched to a gene: 7. CDR3 length: 16 amino acids. The germline V gene has CDR1 MNHNS and CDR2 SASEGT. Here the CDR3 reads CASSEKDRGLFYEQYF. The CDR3 region has the DNA TGTGCCAGCAGTGAAAAAGACAGGGGGCTTTTCTACGAGCAGTACTTC.

The V and J genes are TRBV6-6 and TRBJ2-1; 13 bases line up with TRBD2. Losses at the gene ends were 6 bases for V and 9 bases for J; bases not matched to a gene: 8. CDR1 MNHNY and CDR2 SVGAGI come from the germline V gene (reference sequence). The CDR3 consists of 15 residues. The CDR3 DNA follows: TGTGCCAGCAGACCACTAGCGGGGGGGGTCGGTGAGCAGTTCTTC. Translation: CASRPLAGGVGEQFF.

The genes are TRBV2 and TRBJ2-7, with a weak D call TRBD1 (6 bases). The V and J ends lost 3 bases and 0 bases respectively, with 9 bases between them. The germline gives CDR1 SNHLY, CDR2 FYNNEI. CDR3 length: 14 amino acids. In nucleotides, the CDR3 is TGTGCCAGCAGTGATACAGGGCTCTCCTACGAGCAGTACTTC. Translating gives CASSDTGLSYEQYF.

V usage is TRBV5-1 and J usage is TRBJ2-5; D gene unclear. This CDR3 region has 13 residues. Trimming stripped 4 bases from V and 1 base from J, with 8 bases between. CDR1 SGHRS and CDR2 YFSETQ come from the germline V gene. CDR3 bases: TGCGCCAGCAGCCCCGGGTCCCAAGAGACCCAGTACTTC. The encoded protein is CASSPGSQETQYF. Based on the CDR3 plus reference TRBV5-1 and TRBJ2-5, the full variable domain is KAGVTQTPRYLIKTRGQQVTLSCSPISGHRSVSWYQQTPGQGLQFLFEYFSETQRNKGNFPGRFSGRQFSNSRSEMNVSTLELGDSALYLCASSPGSQETQYFGPGTRLLVL.

The V gene is TRBV28, the J gene TRBJ2-6; D is unclear. The CDR3 loop spans 15 amino acids. The germline V and J ends were trimmed by 0 bases and 1 base, with 4 bases remaining between them. Germline CDR1 reads MDHEN; CDR2 reads SYDVKM. The CDR3 is CASSLWRSGANVLTF. CDR3 in DNA: TGTGCCAGCAGTTTATGGCGGTCTGGGGCCAACGTCCTGACTTTC.

This chain uses TRBV6-4 with TRBJ2-1; 8 bases line up with TRBD1. The V gene's germline CDR1 is MRHNA and CDR2 SNTAGT. V lost 2 bases and J lost 0; bases outside the gene matches: 0. The CDR3 sequence is 15 residues long. Written as DNA, the CDR3 is TGTGCCAGCAGTGACACAGGGGGCTCCTACAATGAGCAGTTCTTC. This encodes CASSDTGGSYNEQFF.

The V and J genes are TRBV9 and TRBJ1-2; tentative D call: TRBD1 (5 bases). Between the trimmed V and J ends, which lost 4 bases and 7 bases, there was a span of 8 bases. Germline assignment: CDR1 SGDLS and CDR2 YYNGEE. The CDR3 has 11 amino acids. This CDR3 is CASSSRGGYTF. The CDR3 DNA is TGTGCCAGCAGCTCTAGGGGTGGCTACACCTTC.

CDR3 loop: CASSRRQGGYTF. CDR3 coding DNA: TGTGCCAGCAGCCGTCGACAGGGAGGCTACACCTTC. The rearrangement uses TRBV7-2 and TRBJ1-2; TRBD1 agrees at 7 bases. CDR1 is SGHTA and CDR2 is FQGNSA in the germline V gene. The CDR3 consists of 12 residues. Trimming at V came to 5 bases and at J to 8 bases, leaving 5 bases not matched to a gene.

This clone was seen only once. This chain uses TRBV4-3 with TRBJ1-6; no reliable D call. The V end was cut by 4 bases, the J end by 5 bases, with 6 bases between. Germline V CDR1 and CDR2: LGHNA, YSLEER. The CDR3 has 13 amino acids. CDR3 sequence reads: CASSPQNNSPLHF. The CDR3, as DNA: TGCGCCAGCAGCCCGCAGAATAATTCACCCCTCCACTTT.